This record covers a single T cell receptor beta chain. Here immunoSEQ multiplex PCR was the method, and the copy in TCRdb shows in-frame clones only, minus some. The table records under 150,000 clones, roughly 91% of them present only once. V gave up 2 bases and J gave up 3 bases, with 4 bases separating them. Per the germline V gene, CDR1 is MNHEY and CDR2 is SVGAGI. CDR3 length equals 12 residues. The sample comes from a study of T cell responses to AZD1222 COVID-19 vaccine. Source: peripheral blood, taken on day 0 of AZD1222 vaccination. This sequence joins TRBV6-5 and TRBJ1-2, with D unresolved. This sequence originates from an adult in good health. CDR3 in DNA: TGTGCCAGCAGTTACGGGGACTATGGCTACACCTTC. It encodes CASSYGDYGYTF.